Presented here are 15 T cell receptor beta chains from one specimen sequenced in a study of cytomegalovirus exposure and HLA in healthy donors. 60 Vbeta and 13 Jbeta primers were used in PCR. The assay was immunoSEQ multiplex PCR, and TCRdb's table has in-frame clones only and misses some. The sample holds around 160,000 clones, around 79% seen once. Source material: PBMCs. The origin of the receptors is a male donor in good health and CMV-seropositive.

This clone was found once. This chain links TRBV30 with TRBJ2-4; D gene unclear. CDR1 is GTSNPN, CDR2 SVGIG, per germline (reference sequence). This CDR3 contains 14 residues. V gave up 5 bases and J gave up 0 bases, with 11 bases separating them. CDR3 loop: CAWVDRAAKNIQYF. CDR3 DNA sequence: TGTGCCTGGGTCGATCGCGCAGCCAAAAACATTCAGTACTTC.

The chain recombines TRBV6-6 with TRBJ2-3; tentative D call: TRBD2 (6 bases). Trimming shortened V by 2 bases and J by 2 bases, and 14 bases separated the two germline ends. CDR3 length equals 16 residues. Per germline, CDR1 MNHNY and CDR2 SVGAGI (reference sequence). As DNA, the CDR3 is TGTGCCAGCAGTTACGGAGGGCCATTAATCACAGATACGCAGTATTTT. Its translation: CASSYGGPLITDTQYF.

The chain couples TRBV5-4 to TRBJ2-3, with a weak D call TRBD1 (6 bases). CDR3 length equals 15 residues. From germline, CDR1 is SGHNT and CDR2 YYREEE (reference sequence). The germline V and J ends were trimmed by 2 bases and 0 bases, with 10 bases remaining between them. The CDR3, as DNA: TGTGCCAGCAGCTTTGACAGGTCAAGCACAGATACGCAGTATTTT. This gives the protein CASSFDRSSTDTQYF.

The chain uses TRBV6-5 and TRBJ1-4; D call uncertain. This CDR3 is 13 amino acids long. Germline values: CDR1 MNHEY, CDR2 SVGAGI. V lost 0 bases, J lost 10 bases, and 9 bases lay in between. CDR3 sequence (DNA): TGTGCCAGCAGTTACTCGTCCGGCGGAAAACTGTTTTTT. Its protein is CASSYSSGGKLFF.

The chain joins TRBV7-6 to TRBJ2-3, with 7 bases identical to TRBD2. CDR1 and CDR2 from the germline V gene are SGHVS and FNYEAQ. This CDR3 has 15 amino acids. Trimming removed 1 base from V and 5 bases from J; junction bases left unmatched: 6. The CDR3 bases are TGTGCCAGCAGCTTAGTCCAGTCGGGGGGAGATACGCAGTATTTT. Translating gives CASSLVQSGGDTQYF.

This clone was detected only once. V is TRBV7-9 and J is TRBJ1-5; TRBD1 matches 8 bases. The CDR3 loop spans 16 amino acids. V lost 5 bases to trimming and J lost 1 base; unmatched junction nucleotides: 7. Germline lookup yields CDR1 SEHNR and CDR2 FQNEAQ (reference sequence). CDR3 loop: CASSPDRVGSNQPQHF. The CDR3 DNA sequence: TGTGCCAGCAGCCCGGACAGGGTTGGAAGCAATCAGCCCCAGCATTTT. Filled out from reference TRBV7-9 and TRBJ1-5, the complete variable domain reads DTGVSQNPRHKITKRGQNVTFRCDPISEHNRLYWYRQTLGQGPEFLTYFQNEAQLEKSRLLSDRFSAERPKGSFSTLEIQRTEQGDSAMYLCASSPDRVGSNQPQHFGDGTRLSIL.

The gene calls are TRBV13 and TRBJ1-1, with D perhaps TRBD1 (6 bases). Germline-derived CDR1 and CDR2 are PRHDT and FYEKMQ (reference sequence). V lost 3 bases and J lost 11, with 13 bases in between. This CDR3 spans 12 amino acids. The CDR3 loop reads CASSFAGVRAFF. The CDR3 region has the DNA TGTGCCAGCAGCTTCGCAGGGGTGAGGGCTTTCTTT.

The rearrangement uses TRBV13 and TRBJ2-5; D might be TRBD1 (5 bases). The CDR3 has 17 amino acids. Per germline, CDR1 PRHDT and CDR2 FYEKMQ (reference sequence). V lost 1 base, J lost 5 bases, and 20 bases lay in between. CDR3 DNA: TGTGCCAGCAGCTTAGCGCGCAGGGCGGCACCGCGGGAGACCCAGTACTTC. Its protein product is CASSLARRAAPRETQYF.

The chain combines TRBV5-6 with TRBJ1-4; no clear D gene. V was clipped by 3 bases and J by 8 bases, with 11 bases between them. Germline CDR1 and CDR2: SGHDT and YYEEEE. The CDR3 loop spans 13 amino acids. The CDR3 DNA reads TGTGCCAGCAGCTATTACCACAGAGAAAAACTGTTTTTT. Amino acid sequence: CASSYYHREKLFF.

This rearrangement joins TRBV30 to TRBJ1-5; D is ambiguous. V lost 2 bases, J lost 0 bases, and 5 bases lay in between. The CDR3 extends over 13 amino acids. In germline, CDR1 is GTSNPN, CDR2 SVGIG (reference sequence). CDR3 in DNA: TGTGCCTGGAGTAGCGGTAGCAATCAGCCCCAGCATTTT. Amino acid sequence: CAWSSGSNQPQHF.

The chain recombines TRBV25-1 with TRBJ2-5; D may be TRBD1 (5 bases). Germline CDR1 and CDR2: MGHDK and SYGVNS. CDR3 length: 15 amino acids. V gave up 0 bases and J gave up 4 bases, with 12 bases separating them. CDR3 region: CASSEYTRQPETQYF. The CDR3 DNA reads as TGTGCCAGCAGTGAATATACGCGACAGCCAGAGACCCAGTACTTC.

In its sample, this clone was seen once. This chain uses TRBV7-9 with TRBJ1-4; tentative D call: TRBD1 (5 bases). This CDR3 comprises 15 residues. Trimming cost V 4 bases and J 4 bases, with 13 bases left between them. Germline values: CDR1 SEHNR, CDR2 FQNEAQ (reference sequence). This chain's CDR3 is CASSSGGLFNEKLFF. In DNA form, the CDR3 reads TGTGCCAGCAGCTCTGGGGGACTGTTTAATGAAAAACTGTTTTTT.

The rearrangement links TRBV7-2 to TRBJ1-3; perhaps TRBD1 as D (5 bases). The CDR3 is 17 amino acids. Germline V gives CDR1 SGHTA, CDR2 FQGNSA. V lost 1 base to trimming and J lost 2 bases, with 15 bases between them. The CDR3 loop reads CASSLESVRVTGNTIYF. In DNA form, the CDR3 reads TGTGCCAGCAGCTTAGAGTCGGTCAGGGTAACTGGAAACACCATATATTTT. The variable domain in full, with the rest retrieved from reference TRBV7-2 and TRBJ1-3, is GAGVSQSPSNKVTEKGKDVELRCDPISGHTALYWYRQSLGQGLEFLIYFQGNSAPDKSGLPSDRFSAERTGGSVSTLTIQRTQQEDSAVYLCASSLESVRVTGNTIYFGEGSWLTVV.

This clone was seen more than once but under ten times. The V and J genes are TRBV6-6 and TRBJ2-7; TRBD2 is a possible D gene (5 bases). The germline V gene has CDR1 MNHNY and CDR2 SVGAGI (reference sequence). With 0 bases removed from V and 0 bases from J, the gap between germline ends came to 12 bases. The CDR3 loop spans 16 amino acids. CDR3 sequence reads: CASSYSVRAISYEQYF. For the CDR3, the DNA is TGTGCCAGCAGTTACTCGGTGCGGGCGATCTCCTACGAGCAGTACTTC.

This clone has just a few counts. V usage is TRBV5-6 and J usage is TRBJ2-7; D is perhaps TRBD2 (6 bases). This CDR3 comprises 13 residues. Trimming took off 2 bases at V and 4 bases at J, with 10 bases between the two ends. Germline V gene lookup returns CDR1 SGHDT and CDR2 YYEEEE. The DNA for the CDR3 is TGTGCCAGCAGCTTCGGGGACTCTTACGAGCAGTACTTC. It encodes CASSFGDSYEQYF.